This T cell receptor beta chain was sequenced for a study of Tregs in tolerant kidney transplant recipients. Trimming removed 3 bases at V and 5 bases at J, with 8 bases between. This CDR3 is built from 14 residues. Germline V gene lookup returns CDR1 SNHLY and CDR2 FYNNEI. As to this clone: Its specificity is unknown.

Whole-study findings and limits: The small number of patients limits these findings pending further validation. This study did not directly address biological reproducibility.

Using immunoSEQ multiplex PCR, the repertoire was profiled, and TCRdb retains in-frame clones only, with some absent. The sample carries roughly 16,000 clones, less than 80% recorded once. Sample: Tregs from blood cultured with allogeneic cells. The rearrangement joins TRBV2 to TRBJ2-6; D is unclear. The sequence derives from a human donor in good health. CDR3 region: CASSDRGWANVLTF. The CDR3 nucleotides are TGTGCCAGCAGTGACAGAGGTTGGGCCAACGTCCTGACTTTC.